This TCR beta chain was recorded in a study of blood T cell repertoires in COVID-19. Study in general: Samples of COVID-19 (acute and convalescent) were obtained from the United States, Italy and Spain. Sources were T cells, B-cell-depleted T cells, or PBMCs; the material itself was cDNA or gDNA.

Original handling: The assay estimated nucleated cells by amplifying reference gene primers. This table comes from immunoSEQ multiplex PCR, and its TCRdb copy is limited to in-frame clones, with some not included. The V and J calls and the clone size are those of that table, but D and trimming were determined from the DNA. Among 45,000 to 55,000 clones, around 87% were seen once, and the ten largest hold about 8.3%. The V segment lost 6 bases and the J segment 5 bases; nucleotides outside the gene matches: 10. Germline V gives CDR1 KGHSH, CDR2 LQKENI. This CDR3 comprises 15 residues. This receptor was identified in a man aged 45-60 years with active COVID-19. This chain connects TRBV18 to TRBJ2-1; 7 nucleotides agree with TRBD2. The sample was peripheral blood. The CDR3 nucleotides are TGTGCCAGCTCCCCGCTGACAGCGGGAAACAATGAGCAGTTCTTC. Translation: CASSPLTAGNNEQFF.